This paragraph covers one T cell receptor (beta chain) sequence. It is unclear where the CDR3 begins or ends on the DNA, so no DNA is shown, and the CDR3 is as TCRdb lists it. 17 amino acids form the CDR3, both terminal residues included. The method was immunoSEQ multiplex PCR; TCRdb's version includes in-frame clones alone and lacks a portion of them. The data show 200,000 to 300,000 clones, with 88% seen just once and around 0.91% held by the top ten. The entry originates in a study of blood T cell repertoires in COVID-19. Across the study: COVID-19 samples from acute and convalescent phases originated in the United States, Italy and Spain. The cDNA or gDNA used as material had been derived from T cells, B-cell-depleted T cells, or PBMCs.

The source of this sequence is a woman in her thirties or forties who had recovered from COVID-19. J is TRBJ2-7 and V is TRBV21-1; the table's D call TRBD2 went unverified against the DNA. TRBV21-1 is deemed a pseudogene. Sequencing was done on a sample of peripheral blood. The CDR3 reads CASSVAQVGEGSYEQYF.